This TCR beta chain was retrieved from a study of identical twins. Trimming stripped 3 bases from V and 8 bases from J, with 17 bases between. This CDR3 is 14 amino acids long. Per germline, CDR1 DFQATT and CDR2 SNEGSKA (reference sequence). Each CDR3 protein is one row after TCRdb ran MiXCR on the 5' RACE reads. This table holds 570,000 or so distinct CDR3 sequences, approximately 10% found once. These records were also assigned to another study, of yellow fever vaccine responses in identical twins.

V is TRBV20-1 and J is TRBJ2-1, with D tentatively TRBD1 (5 bases). This TCR came from a woman under 30 in good health. The specimen was PBMCs. The CDR3 region is CSARAGHFRDEQFF. In DNA, the CDR3 is TGCAGTGCTAGGGCCGGACACTTTAGGGATGAGCAGTTCTTC.